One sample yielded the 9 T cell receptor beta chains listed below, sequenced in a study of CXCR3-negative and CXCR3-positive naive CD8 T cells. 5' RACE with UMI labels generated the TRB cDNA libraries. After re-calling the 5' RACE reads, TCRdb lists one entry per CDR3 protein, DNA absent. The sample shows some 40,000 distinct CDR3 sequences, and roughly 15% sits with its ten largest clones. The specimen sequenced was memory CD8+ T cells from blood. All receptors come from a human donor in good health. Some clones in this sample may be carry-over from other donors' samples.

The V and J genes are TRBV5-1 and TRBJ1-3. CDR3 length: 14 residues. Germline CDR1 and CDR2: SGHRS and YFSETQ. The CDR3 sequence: CASRDTSSGNTIYF.

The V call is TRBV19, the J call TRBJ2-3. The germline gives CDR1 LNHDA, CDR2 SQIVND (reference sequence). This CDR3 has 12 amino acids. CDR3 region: CASSQNTDTQYF.

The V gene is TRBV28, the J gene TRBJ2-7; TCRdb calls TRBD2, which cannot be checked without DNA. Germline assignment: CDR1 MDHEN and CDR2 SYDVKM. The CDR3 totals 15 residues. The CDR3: CASSGLAPFSYEQYF.

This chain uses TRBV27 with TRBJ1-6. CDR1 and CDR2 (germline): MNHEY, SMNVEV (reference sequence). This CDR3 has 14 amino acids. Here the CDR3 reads CASRLGSLGSPLHF.

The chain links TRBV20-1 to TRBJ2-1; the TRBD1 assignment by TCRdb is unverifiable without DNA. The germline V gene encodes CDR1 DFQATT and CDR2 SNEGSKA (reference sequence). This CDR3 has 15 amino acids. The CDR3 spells CSARGLFSEYNEQLF.

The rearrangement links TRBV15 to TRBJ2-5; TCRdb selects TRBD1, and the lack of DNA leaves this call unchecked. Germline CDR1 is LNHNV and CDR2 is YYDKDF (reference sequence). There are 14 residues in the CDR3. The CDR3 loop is CATSYAGTSETQYF.

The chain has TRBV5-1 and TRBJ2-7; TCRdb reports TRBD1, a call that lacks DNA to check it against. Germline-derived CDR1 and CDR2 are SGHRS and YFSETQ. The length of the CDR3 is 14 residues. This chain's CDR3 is CASSPTGGTYEQYF.

CDR3 loop: CASSQDLQGPFGEQFF. J is TRBJ2-1 and V is TRBV3-1; TCRdb proposes TRBD2, but this gene call is untestable without DNA. The length of the CDR3 is 16 residues. Germline CDR1 LGHDT, CDR2 YNNKEL (reference sequence).

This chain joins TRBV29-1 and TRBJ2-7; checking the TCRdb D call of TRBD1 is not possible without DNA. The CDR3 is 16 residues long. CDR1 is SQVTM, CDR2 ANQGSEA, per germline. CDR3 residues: CSVEVRSAPGSYEQYF.